The present TCR beta chain was sequenced within a study of response to subunit inactivated influenza vaccine. Study-wide findings and caveats: Every seasonal influenza vaccination brings in few new T cells, the authors suggested.

TCRdb itself ran the RT-PCR reads through MiXCR, one entry per CDR3 protein. In the table there are 500,000 to 600,000 distinct CDR3 sequences, 13% to 15% of which are singletons. This clonotype was found a few times. The antigen is unknown. The sequence came from a man in his forties or fifties who received an inactivated influenza vaccine. The sample here was PBMCs from blood, taken 11 to 12 days after vaccination.

CDR3 residues: CASSQQPGPYNEQFF. CDR3 bases: TGTGCCAGCAGTCAACAGCCGGGTCCCTACAATGAGCAGTTCTTC. The chain uses TRBV6-1 and TRBJ2-1; no definite D call. This CDR3 region has 15 residues. The V gene's germline CDR1 is MNHNS and CDR2 SASEGT. Trimming removed 5 bases from V and 2 bases from J, with 13 bases in between.